The subject of this entry is one T cell receptor (beta chain). Its antigen is unknown. Every single donor gave one heparinised blood draw, and these averaged roughly 100 mL. Sort purity for all populations was recorded as exceeding 98%. The investigators reverse transcribed all of the isolated RNA, so they sequenced expressed TCRB transcripts. The table came from immunoSEQ multiplex PCR; TCRdb's copy has only in-frame clones and leaves some out. Counted here are about 150,000 clones, approximately 8.4% occurring once; the ten biggest clones make up roughly 0.5%. The V gene's germline CDR1 is MGHRA and CDR2 YSYEKL. With 4 bases clipped from V and 4 bases from J, the junction kept 3 bases outside the gene matches. The CDR3 contains 16 residues. The sample is drawn from a study of beta chain features in type 1 diabetes. Overall study results and limits: Across all four CD4+ subsets, people with type 1 diabetes showed modestly shorter TCRB CDR3s.

The chain recombines TRBV4-1 with TRBJ2-3; 15 nucleotides line up with TRBD2. The TCR comes from a man between 18 and 35 years old with type 1 diabetes. The source material was central memory CD4+ T cells from blood. The CDR3 loop is CASSRRTSGRADTQYF. The CDR3 DNA follows: TGCGCCAGCAGCCGTCGGACTAGCGGGAGGGCAGATACGCAGTATTTT.